These T cell receptor beta chains were read from a single sample in a study of blood T cell repertoires in COVID-19. Sequencing was performed with immunoSEQ multiplex PCR; in TCRdb, only in-frame clones are kept and a portion is missing. In the table there are approximately 360,000 clones, roughly 90% of which are singletons. Sequenced sample: peripheral blood. The receptor source for this set is a man aged 35-49 years with acute or convalescent COVID-19. CDR3s include the opening cysteine and the closing phenylalanine or tryptophan. D genes are given only for firm matches. Size is stated for part of the rows, as once, few or many counts, or as a class when the clone is expanded.

clone size,V gene,D gene,J gene,CDR3 DNA,CDR3 protein
NA,TRBV6-5,NA,TRBJ2-7,TGTGCCAGCAGTTACGCCAGGGGAAGCGAGCAGTACTTC,CASSYARGSEQYF
NA,TRBV10-2,TRBD1,TRBJ1-1,TGCGCCAGCAGTGCAACAGGGGCGCGGAGGCGCACTGAAGCTTTCTTT,CASSATGARRRTEAFF
NA,TRBV10-3,NA,TRBJ1-1,TGTGCCATCAGTGAGGGGGGGGAGGCCACTGAAGCTTTCTTT,CAISEGGEATEAFF
NA,TRBV6-5,NA,TRBJ1-3,TGTGCCAGCAGGAGAAGTATCTCTGGAAACACCATATATTTT,CASRRSISGNTIYF
once,TRBV19,NA,TRBJ2-6,TGTGACGCGGTAACTGGGGCCAACGTCCTGACTTTC,CDAVTGANVLTF
NA,TRBV28,NA,TRBJ2-7,TGTGCCAGCTCCAGGGGCTACGAGCAGTACTTC,CASSRGYEQYF
NA,TRBV5-5,NA,TRBJ2-4,TGTGCCAGCAGCTTGAGACCCACTCCAGGTCAAAACATTCAGTACTTC,CASSLRPTPGQNIQYF
once,TRBV3-1/TRBV3-2,NA,TRBJ1-1,TGTGCCAGCAGCCTGGACAGGAACACTGAAGCTTTCTTT,CASSLDRNTEAFF
NA,TRBV13,NA,TRBJ1-1,TGTGCCAGCAGCTTTCCCTCCGGAGGGTACACTGAAGCTTTCTTT,CASSFPSGGYTEAFF
NA,TRBV7-2,NA,TRBJ2-2,TGTGCCAGCAGCTCCCGCTCGGGGACCGGGGAGCTGTTTTTT,CASSSRSGTGELFF
NA,TRBV6-5,NA,TRBJ2-7,TGTGCCAGCAGTCGGGTAGGCGACGAGCAGTACTTC,CASSRVGDEQYF
NA,TRBV7-9,NA,TRBJ2-3,TGTGCCAGCAAGGGGGGGCTTACAGATACGCAGTATTTT,CASKGGLTDTQYF
NA,TRBV2,TRBD1,TRBJ1-2,TGTGCCAGCAGCGCTACGACAGGGGGCTTTAGTGGCTACACCTTC,CASSATTGGFSGYTF
NA,TRBV21-1,NA,TRBJ1-3,TGTGCCAGCAGCAAAGAGGGGAGGAAAGGTTTCTCTGGAAACACCATATATTTT,CASSKEGRKGFSGNTIYF
NA,TRBV28,NA,TRBJ1-2,TGTGCCAGCAGTTCCCCCGCGGCAGGGGACTATGGCTACACCTTC,CASSSPAAGDYGYTF
NA,TRBV27,TRBD2,TRBJ2-2,TGTGCCAGCACCGTAGCGGGAGGGCCTATCAGTCACGGGCTGTTTTTT,CASTVAGGPISHGLFF
NA,TRBV27,NA,TRBJ2-3,TGTGCCAGCAGTTCCGACAGGGAGGTCAATACGCAGTATTTT,CASSSDREVNTQYF
once,TRBV19,NA,TRBJ1-1,TGTGCCAGTAGTATAGGGGGGGAGGGAGCTTTCTTT,CASSIGGEGAFF
NA,TRBV19,TRBD1,TRBJ1-5,TGTGCCAGTGGTAAGTGGGACAGCTCCAATCAGCCCCAGCATTTT,CASGKWDSSNQPQHF
NA,TRBV5-6,TRBD1,TRBJ1-2,TGTGCCAGCAGCTCGCTTGGGACAGGGCCTTGGTATGGCTACACCTTC,CASSSLGTGPWYGYTF
once,TRBV29-1,NA,TRBJ2-7,TGCAGCGTTGCAAACCTAATCCACCTACTCTCCTACGAGCAGTACTTC,CSVANLIHLLSYEQYF
once,TRBV7-2,TRBD2,TRBJ2-1,TGTGCCAGCATCAAGGATGCGGGGGGATCCTACAATGAGCAGTTCTTC,CASIKDAGGSYNEQFF
NA,TRBV28,NA,TRBJ1-2,TGTGCCAGCAGCAATGGAGGGGCGAACTATGGCTACACCTTC,CASSNGGANYGYTF
once,TRBV5-6,TRBD1,TRBJ2-1,TGTGCCAGCAGCTTGAAAGGTTCGGCAGGGGGTATATACAATGAGCAGTTCTTC,CASSLKGSAGGIYNEQFF
NA,TRBV5-1,NA,TRBJ1-3,TGCGCCAGCAGCGCGGGCTCTGGAAACACCATATATTTT,CASSAGSGNTIYF
NA,TRBV7-8,NA,TRBJ1-2,TGTGCCAGCAGCTTAGTGACAGGTAGCTATGGCTACACCTTC,CASSLVTGSYGYTF
NA,TRBV3-1/TRBV3-2,NA,TRBJ1-1,TGTGCCAGCAGCCAAGATGGTGGTGGCAAATACACTGAAGCTTTCTTT,CASSQDGGGKYTEAFF
NA,TRBV27,NA,TRBJ1-3,TGTGCCAGCAGTTTTGCAGGCCTCTCTGGAAACACCATATATTTT,CASSFAGLSGNTIYF
NA,TRBV6-4,TRBD1,TRBJ2-7,TGTGCCAGCAGTTTAGGGACAGGGCGCTCCTACGAGCAGTACTTC,CASSLGTGRSYEQYF
few,TRBV7-9,NA,TRBJ2-7,TGTGCCAGCAGCTTAGGGGGTGGACAGATGTCCTACGAGCAGTACTTC,CASSLGGGQMSYEQYF
NA,TRBV7-9,TRBD1,TRBJ1-2,TGTGCCAGCAGCTCGACCGACAGGGTCGGCTACACCTTC,CASSSTDRVGYTF
NA,TRBV9,NA,TRBJ2-1,TGTGCCAGCAGCGCTCCCCCCCGCCTAGAGCAGTTCTTC,CASSAPPRLEQFF
NA,TRBV30,TRBD1,TRBJ2-7,TGTGCCTCCGGACAGGGCTACGAGCAGTACTTC,CASGQGYEQYF
NA,TRBV29-1,TRBD1,TRBJ2-5,TGCAGCGTCTGGACAGGGGTCGGTGAGACCCAGTACTTC,CSVWTGVGETQYF
NA,TRBV14,NA,TRBJ1-2,TGTGCCAGCAGCCCACAGGGATCAGTTCCACGCTATGGCTACACCTTC,CASSPQGSVPRYGYTF
NA,TRBV30,TRBD1,TRBJ2-7,TGTGCCTGGAGCGCCCCCCGGACAGGGGGATTATACGAGCAGTACTTC,CAWSAPRTGGLYEQYF
once,TRBV29-1,TRBD2,TRBJ2-1,TGCAGCGTTGCCAAGCGGGAGGGCCTCGGTTGGGCCTACAATGAGCAGTTCTTC,CSVAKREGLGWAYNEQFF
NA,TRBV27,TRBD2,TRBJ2-1,TGTGCCAGCAGTTTAAGAGCTAGCGGAACTTACAATGAGCAGTTCTTC,CASSLRASGTYNEQFF
NA,TRBV27,NA,TRBJ1-2,TGTGCCAGCAGTGCCAACCTTCAGGAGGCGGACTATGGCTACACCTTC,CASSANLQEADYGYTF
NA,TRBV9,NA,TRBJ2-2,TGTGCCAGCAGCGTAGATGGCAGGGTAACCGCCGGGGAGCTGTTTTTT,CASSVDGRVTAGELFF
NA,TRBV19,NA,TRBJ2-7,TGTGCCAGTAGTCCGGGGTGGGCGGGCCCCGACGAGCAGTACTTC,CASSPGWAGPDEQYF
few,TRBV4-1,NA,TRBJ1-6,TGCGCCAGCAGCCAGGGGGGAAGCTCCTATAATTCACCCCTCCACTTT,CASSQGGSSYNSPLHF